Below, 17 T cell receptor beta chains from the same sample are listed, as sequenced in a study of Ad26.COV2.S vaccination and SARS-CoV-2 variants. Specified treatment: around 19 received Ad26.COV2.S at low or high dose, single or two shots; about 5 received placebo; per-sample allocation not given. On day 63 after the first injection, vaccine and placebo recipients gave samples. Assay used: immunoSEQ multiplex PCR; TCRdb lists only in-frame clones, some missing. Here the sample spans 350,000 to 550,000 clones, roughly nine tenths being singletons. This sample comprised peripheral blood, obtained in a trial of Ad26.COV2.S vaccine versus placebo. All receptors come from a person aged 18-60 years who received the Ad26.COV2.S COVID-19 vaccine or a placebo.

Only a few counts were recorded for this clone. This rearrangement joins TRBV5-1 to TRBJ1-2; 10 bases match TRBD1. V gave up 4 bases and J gave up 3 bases; unmatched junction bases: 12. The germline gives CDR1 SGHRS, CDR2 YFSETQ. The CDR3 spans 17 residues. CDR3 DNA sequence: TGCGCCAGCAGCCTCACTGTACCGGGACAGGGGTACTATGGCTACACCTTC. Translating it yields CASSLTVPGQGYYGYTF. Together with reference TRBV5-1 and TRBJ1-2, the CDR3 gives the full variable domain: KAGVTQTPRYLIKTRGQQVTLSCSPISGHRSVSWYQQTPGQGLQFLFEYFSETQRNKGNFPGRFSGRQFSNSRSEMNVSTLELGDSALYLCASSLTVPGQGYYGYTFGSGTRLTVV.

This clone appeared a single time. The chain couples TRBV11-3 to TRBJ2-1, with D possibly being TRBD2 (6 bases). The germline CDR1 and CDR2 sequences are SGHNT and YENEEA. V was shortened by 8 bases and J by 15 bases, with 17 bases between the two germline ends. The CDR3 extends over 11 amino acids. The CDR3 is CASAGRYKPFF. The CDR3 nucleotides read TGTGCCAGCGCGGGAAGGTACAAACCGTTCTTC. The whole variable domain, remainder taken from reference TRBV11-3 and TRBJ2-1, is EAGVVQSPRYKIIEKKQPVAFWCNPISGHNTLYWYLQNLGQGPELLIRYENEEAVDDSQLPKDRFSAERLKGVDSTLKIQPAELGDSAVYLCASAGRYKPFFGPGTRLTVL.

The CDR3 DNA is TGTGCCAGCAGTAGGGGACCAGCGGGGAGCCCCTACGAGCAGTACGTC. It is translated as CASSRGPAGSPYEQYV. The V and J genes are TRBV6-2 or TRBV6-3 and TRBJ2-7, with TRBD2 identical over 7 bases. The ends lost 5 bases at V and 2 bases at J; junction bases unmatched: 12. This CDR3 contains 16 residues. CDR1 and CDR2 (germline): MNHEY, SVGEGT.

V is TRBV11-2 and J is TRBJ2-2; 9 bases agree with TRBD1. CDR3 size: 15 residues. From germline, CDR1 is SGHAT and CDR2 FQNNGV. V lost 6 bases and J lost 8; bases outside the gene matches: 10. The CDR3 DNA sequence: TGTGCCAGCAGTCCCCGGGACAGGGCACCGGGGGAGCTGTTTTTT. This codes for CASSPRDRAPGELFF.

This chain joins TRBV5-1 and TRBJ2-7, with D perhaps matching TRBD1 or TRBD2 (7 bases each). The germline V gene has CDR1 SGHRS and CDR2 YFSETQ. The V end was cut by 2 bases, the J end by 6 bases, with 15 bases between. This CDR3 is built from 14 residues. The CDR3 sequence is CASSLQGGGLEQYF. In DNA, the CDR3 is TGCGCCAGCAGCTTACAGGGAGGGGGCCTCGAGCAGTACTTC.

The V and J genes are TRBV5-6 and TRBJ2-7; D perhaps matches TRBD1 (6 bases). CDR1 and CDR2 from the germline V gene are SGHDT and YYEEEE. V lost 4 bases, J lost 8 bases, and 25 bases lay in between. There are 16 residues in the CDR3. Written as DNA, the CDR3 is TGTGCCAGCAGCGCCGGGACATCCCAATCTACTGTGAAGCAGTACTTC. Residues: CASSAGTSQSTVKQYF.

The V gene is TRBV6-6, the J gene TRBJ2-5; D gene uncertain. The CDR3 covers 16 residues. V was cut by 0 bases and J by 5 bases, with 16 bases left in between. Germline lookup yields CDR1 MNHNY and CDR2 SVGAGI (reference sequence). This chain's CDR3 is CASSYSSWYDGETQYF. DNA for the CDR3: TGTGCCAGCAGTTACTCGAGTTGGTACGACGGGGAGACCCAGTACTTC.

In this sample, this clone turned up once. V is TRBV19 and J is TRBJ2-1; D might be TRBD1 (5 bases). CDR3 length equals 15 residues. Trimming left V 7 bases short and J 1 base short, with 14 bases between. Looked up from germline, CDR1 is LNHDA and CDR2 is SQIVND (reference sequence). The CDR3 DNA reads TGTGCCAGTACATCGGTTCCAGGGTCCTACAATGAGCAGTTCTTC. Protein product: CASTSVPGSYNEQFF.

The chain couples TRBV12-5 to TRBJ2-1, with TRBD2 matching over 10 bases. The CDR3 contains 15 residues. Looked up from germline, CDR1 is LGHNT and CDR2 is FRNRAP. J was trimmed by 4 bases and V by 6 bases; bases with no gene match: 6. CDR3 in DNA: TGTGCTAGTGGGGTGGGACTAGCGCAGTACAATGAGCAGTTCTTC. Its translation: CASGVGLAQYNEQFF.

This clone was detected only once. The gene calls are TRBV28 and TRBJ2-6; D remains ambiguous. CDR1 and CDR2 (germline): MDHEN, SYDVKM. V shed 1 base and J shed 4 bases, with 2 bases lying between them. This CDR3 has 13 residues. For the CDR3, the DNA is TGTGCCAGCAGTTTATACGGGGCCAACGTCCTGACTTTC. Its translation: CASSLYGANVLTF.

The chain couples TRBV19 to TRBJ1-2; TRBD1 might be the D (5 bases). There are 14 residues in the CDR3. CDR1 is LNHDA and CDR2 is SQIVND in the germline V gene (reference sequence). V shed 6 bases and J shed 7 bases, with 18 bases lying between them. The CDR3 is CASRTDNIGFGYTF. In DNA, the CDR3 is TGTGCCAGTAGAACGGACAATATTGGGTTTGGCTACACCTTC.

The rearrangement links TRBV5-1 to TRBJ2-1, with D tentatively TRBD2 (5 bases). The CDR3 is made up of 15 amino acids. V gave up 1 base and J gave up 7 bases, with 15 bases separating them. The germline CDR1 and CDR2 sequences are SGHRS and YFSETQ. CDR3 bases: TGCGCCAGCAGCTTGCCTCTCGGGAATGCGAATGAGCAGTTCTTC. This translates into CASSLPLGNANEQFF.

The V gene is TRBV7-9, the J gene TRBJ1-6; no clear D gene. CDR1 SEHNR and CDR2 FQNEAQ come from the germline V gene (reference sequence). The germline V and J ends were trimmed by 4 bases and 7 bases, with 5 bases remaining between them. The CDR3 spans 12 residues. The CDR3 is CASSSVNSPLHF. The CDR3, as DNA: TGTGCCAGCAGCTCGGTCAATTCACCCCTCCACTTT.

This clone was seen just once. This chain joins TRBV6-6 and TRBJ2-1; D tentatively reads TRBD1 or TRBD2 (5 bases each). In germline, CDR1 is MNHNY, CDR2 SVGAGI (reference sequence). The CDR3 covers 14 residues. Trimming pared 5 bases from V and 7 bases from J, leaving 15 bases between. The CDR3 region is CASSPRARANEQFF. The CDR3 nucleotides read TGTGCCAGCAGTCCGAGGGCCAGGGCAAATGAGCAGTTCTTC.

CDR3 amino acids: CASSLVAGSNEQFF. The CDR3 DNA is TGCGCCAGCAGCTTGGTTGCGGGATCAAATGAGCAGTTCTTC. This chain connects TRBV5-1 to TRBJ2-1, with D possibly matching TRBD2 (6 bases). This CDR3 has 14 residues. Trimming left V 0 bases short and J 7 bases short, with 11 bases between. Germline-derived CDR1 and CDR2 are SGHRS and YFSETQ.

The V and J genes are TRBV3-1 (or the pseudogene TRBV3-2) and TRBJ1-1; D is undetermined. The CDR3 runs 15 residues. Germline V gene lookup returns CDR1 LGHDT and CDR2 YNNKEL (reference sequence). V was shortened by 3 bases and J by 0 bases, with 11 bases between the two germline ends. The CDR3 region has the DNA TGTGCCAGCAGCCATAGAAGCAGATTGAACACTGAAGCTTTCTTT. Protein sequence: CASSHRSRLNTEAFF.

This clone was recorded once. The chain has TRBV5-5 and TRBJ1-2, with TRBD1 as a possible D gene (5 bases). Germline V CDR1 and CDR2: SGHKS, YYEKEE (reference sequence). The CDR3 loop spans 13 amino acids. V lost 2 bases and J 3 bases, leaving 8 bases between the germline ends. As DNA, the CDR3 is TGTGCCAGCAGCTTCAGGGCCCACTATGGCTACACCTTC. Its translation: CASSFRAHYGYTF.